This is a list of T cell receptor beta chains from one sample in a study of OX40 agonist ivuxolimab in advanced cancers. TCRdb's copy holds only in-frame clones and misses some; the assay was immunoSEQ multiplex PCR. This table has about 47,000 clones, about 86% appearing once. Specimen: CD4+ or CD8+ T cells sorted from blood, collected in a trial of the OX40 agonist ivuxolimab. All receptors come from an adult with an advanced solid tumor such as melanoma, head and neck, liver or kidney cancer. CDR3s include the opening cysteine and the closing phenylalanine or tryptophan. The D gene is left open where the match is weak. Expanded clones get a size class; other rows say once, few or many, or leave the size out.

.,TRBJ1-6,.,TRBV4-1,TGCGCCAGCAGCCAAGGTGGGGACCTCCACTTT,CASSQGGDLHF
TRBD2,TRBJ2-5,.,TRBV29-1,TGCAGCGTTGAACTTACTAGCGGGGGGCCCCCACAAGAGACCCAGTACTTC,CSVELTSGGPPQETQYF
.,TRBJ2-3,.,TRBV7-9,TGTGCCAGCAAAGAAGGAGTCAGCACAGATACGCAGTATTTT,CASKEGVSTDTQYF
TRBD2,TRBJ2-1,once,TRBV6-5,TGTGCCAGCAGTTACGTAGCGGGGATTAACAATGAGCAGTTCTTC,CASSYVAGINNEQFF
TRBD2,TRBJ2-1,.,TRBV27,TGTGCCAGCAGTTTGGGACTACGCCCTAATGAGCAGTTCTTC,CASSLGLRPNEQFF
.,TRBJ2-1,.,TRBV2,TGTGCCAGCAGCGAATGGGGGAATGAGCAGTTCTTC,CASSEWGNEQFF
.,TRBJ2-7,few,TRBV5-4,TGTGCCAGCAGCTTTATTGGGGCAGGCTCCTACGAGCAGTACTTC,CASSFIGAGSYEQYF
TRBD1,TRBJ2-7,.,TRBV10-2,TGCGCCAGCAGTGCCGACAGGGCCTCCTACGAGCAGTACTTC,CASSADRASYEQYF
TRBD2,TRBJ2-1,.,TRBV7-6,TGTGCCAGCAGCTTAGTGCTAGCGGGAGGGCCTAACCACAATGAGCAGTTCTTC,CASSLVLAGGPNHNEQFF
.,TRBJ1-2,.,TRBV11-2,TGTGCCAGCAGCTTGAGACAGCTTAATGGCTACACCTTC,CASSLRQLNGYTF
.,TRBJ1-1,.,TRBV19,TGTGCCAGTGGGCAGTCCATGAACACTGAAGCTTTCTTT,CASGQSMNTEAFF
TRBD1,TRBJ1-1,.,TRBV27,TGTGCCAGCACCCCAGGGGGTGTAAGCACTGAAGCTTTCTTT,CASTPGGVSTEAFF
.,TRBJ2-7,.,TRBV9,TGTGCCAGCAGCTTGGGAGGAGGGGACTACGAGCAGTACTTC,CASSLGGGDYEQYF
TRBD2,TRBJ2-1,once,TRBV6-5,TGTGCCAGCAGTTACGGACTAGCAGGCTACAATGAGCAGTTCTTC,CASSYGLAGYNEQFF
.,TRBJ2-7,.,TRBV6-6,TGTGCCAGCAGTTACGCAGGATCCTACGAGCAGTACTTC,CASSYAGSYEQYF
.,TRBJ2-7,.,TRBV18,TGTGCCAGCTCGGGCCTTGGTAGGGACTTCGACGAGCAGTACTTC,CASSGLGRDFDEQYF
TRBD2,TRBJ2-1,.,TRBV29-1,TGCAGCGTGCCTAGCGGGAGGGTTGGAGATGAGCAGTTCTTC,CSVPSGRVGDEQFF
.,TRBJ1-2,few,TRBV4-2,TGTGCCAGCCGATTAACCGAGGGCTACACCTTC,CASRLTEGYTF
.,TRBJ1-1,.,TRBV28,TGTGCCAGCAGTTTAAGGGGGACACTTAACACTGAAGCTTTCTTT,CASSLRGTLNTEAFF
.,TRBJ1-5,once,TRBV21-1,TGTGCCAGCAGCAAAGCGCGCAAGACAAATAGCAATCAGCCCCAGCATTTT,CASSKARKTNSNQPQHF
.,TRBJ1-1,few,TRBV29-1,TGCAGCGTTGACCCCAAGGGGGTGATAGGCACTGAAGCTTTCTTT,CSVDPKGVIGTEAFF
.,TRBJ2-1,.,TRBV21-1,TGTGCCAGCAGCAAAGTTCCTCCAGCGGAGAGCTCCTACAATGAGCAGTTCTTC,CASSKVPPAESSYNEQFF
.,TRBJ2-2,.,TRBV5-6,TGTGCCAGCAGCTTTCGGAGGGCAGGCGGGGAGCTGTTTTTT,CASSFRRAGGELFF
.,TRBJ1-1,.,TRBV7-2,TGTGCCAGCAGCTCCCAGGGGAGGAGTGAAGCTTTCTTT,CASSSQGRSEAFF
.,TRBJ1-2,.,TRBV29-1,TGCAGCGTTGAAGGGGGATCGGATGGCTACACCTTC,CSVEGGSDGYTF
.,TRBJ2-2,.,TRBV2,TGTGCCAGCAGTGAAGTGAGGACGACGAACACCGGGGAGCTGTTTTTT,CASSEVRTTNTGELFF
.,TRBJ1-5,.,TRBV10-2,TGCGCCAGCAGCCCTTCGAGGGTGCCCAATCAGCCCCAGCATTTT,CASSPSRVPNQPQHF
.,TRBJ1-1,.,TRBV29-1,TGCAGCGTTGACTCGGCGGGACAGAACACTGAAGCTTTCTTT,CSVDSAGQNTEAFF
.,TRBJ2-2,.,TRBV10-3,TGTGCCATCAGTGAGTCAGAGGGAAACACCGGGGAGCTGTTTTTT,CAISESEGNTGELFF
.,TRBJ1-1,.,TRBV4-2,TGTGCCAGCAGCCAAGATTTTATTGGACTTTCTAGGGGAACTGAAGCTTTCTTT,CASSQDFIGLSRGTEAFF
.,TRBJ2-7,.,TRBV19,TGTGCCAGTAGTATAGTTTCGGGGGACGAGCAGTACTTC,CASSIVSGDEQYF
TRBD1,TRBJ1-1,.,TRBV5-1,TGCGCCAGCAGCTCCACAGGGGACTGGAACACTGAAGCTTTCTTT,CASSSTGDWNTEAFF
TRBD1,TRBJ2-6,.,TRBV7-9,TGTGCCCTGTCCTTAACAGGGGTGGCAGGGGCCAACGTCCTGACTTTC,CALSLTGVAGANVLTF
TRBD2,TRBJ2-4,.,TRBV19,TGTGCCAGTAGTACCCCTCTAGCGGGAGGGCCCCAAAACATTCAGTACTTC,CASSTPLAGGPQNIQYF
TRBD2,TRBJ2-1,.,TRBV5-6,TGTGCCAGCAGGGTACTAGCGGGACGGTATGAGCAGTTCTTC,CASRVLAGRYEQFF
.,TRBJ1-1,.,TRBV19,TGTGCCAGTAAGTCGGCCCCCGGGGAAACTGAAGCTTTCTTT,CASKSAPGETEAFF
.,TRBJ2-5,.,TRBV28,TGTGCCAGCAGTTTAGGGAGGAGCGAGGCCCAGTACTTC,CASSLGRSEAQYF
.,TRBJ2-7,.,TRBV28,TGTGCCAGCAGTTCGGTGAAGGATCTTTCCACTTACGAGCAGTACTTC,CASSSVKDLSTYEQYF
.,TRBJ1-1,.,TRBV27,TGTGCCAGCAGTGCCCGACAGGAGAACACTGAAGCTTTCTTT,CASSARQENTEAFF
.,TRBJ2-2,.,TRBV28,TGTGCCAGCAGTTTCTCGGGGTCCGGGGAGCTGTTTTTT,CASSFSGSGELFF
.,TRBJ2-3,.,TRBV6-1,TGTGCCAGCAGTGCCCCGACTAGTTTCACAGATACGCAGTATTTT,CASSAPTSFTDTQYF
TRBD1,TRBJ1-1,many,TRBV6-6,TGTGCCAGCAGTTTTCAGGGGGCTACTGAAGCTTTCTTT,CASSFQGATEAFF
.,TRBJ2-2,.,TRBV15,TGTGCCACCAGGGGGCTGGGCGGGGAGCTGTTTTTT,CATRGLGGELFF
.,TRBJ2-1,.,TRBV6-1,TGTGCCAGCAGTGACTTTGGGTACAATGAGCAGTTCTTC,CASSDFGYNEQFF
.,TRBJ2-7,.,TRBV5-1,TGCGCCAGCAGCTGGGGGGACCCGTCCTACGAGCAGTACTTC,CASSWGDPSYEQYF
.,TRBJ2-7,once,TRBV2,TGTGCCAGCAGCCCCGGACATACAACCTACGAGCAGTACTTC,CASSPGHTTYEQYF
.,TRBJ1-1,.,TRBV19,TGTGCCAGTAAAGATGGCACTGAAGCTTTCTTT,CASKDGTEAFF
.,TRBJ1-1,.,TRBV6-6,TGTGCCAGCAGTTACGGGGTGGGGACTGAAGCTTTCTTT,CASSYGVGTEAFF
.,TRBJ2-2,.,TRBV7-2,TGTGCCAGCAGCTCGATGGGGGGGAACACCGGGGAGCTGTTTTTT,CASSSMGGNTGELFF
.,TRBJ2-3,.,TRBV15,TGTGCCACCAGCAGGACAGGCTTGCAAGATACGCAGTATTTT,CATSRTGLQDTQYF
TRBD1,TRBJ2-2,once,TRBV9,TGTGCCAGCAGCGATACAGGGGGCACCGGGGAGCTGTTTTTT,CASSDTGGTGELFF
.,TRBJ1-2,.,TRBV4-3,TGCGCCAGCAGCGTAATAGGGGTGACCTATGGCTACACCTTC,CASSVIGVTYGYTF
TRBD1,TRBJ2-1,few,TRBV19,TGTGCCAGTAGTTGGGCAGGGGGCAATGAGCAGTTCTTC,CASSWAGGNEQFF
.,TRBJ1-1,.,TRBV11-2,TGTGCCAGCAGCTCACCACCGGGACACGAAGCTTTCTTT,CASSSPPGHEAFF
.,TRBJ1-4,.,TRBV4-1,TGCGCCAGCAGCCAAGTCTCGACGAGCAATGAAAAACTGTTTTTT,CASSQVSTSNEKLFF
.,TRBJ2-1,few,TRBV19,TGTGCCAGTAGTATAGACGGGACTGACATCAGCTCCTACAATGAGCAGTTCTTC,CASSIDGTDISSYNEQFF
.,TRBJ1-1,few,TRBV18,TGTGCCAGCTCACTCGGGGAGGGCATGAACACTGAAGCTTTCTTT,CASSLGEGMNTEAFF